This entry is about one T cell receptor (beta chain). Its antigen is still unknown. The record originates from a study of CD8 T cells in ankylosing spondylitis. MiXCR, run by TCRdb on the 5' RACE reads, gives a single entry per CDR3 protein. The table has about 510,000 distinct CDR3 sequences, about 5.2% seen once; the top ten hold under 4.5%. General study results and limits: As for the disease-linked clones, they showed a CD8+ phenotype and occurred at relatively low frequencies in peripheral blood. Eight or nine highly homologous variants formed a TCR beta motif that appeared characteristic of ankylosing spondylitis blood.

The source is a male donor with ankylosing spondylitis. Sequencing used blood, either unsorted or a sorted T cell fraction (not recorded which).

The CDR3 bases are TGTGCCAGCAGCCTGCCTAGCGGGAGAGAGACCCAGTACTTC. It is translated as CASSLPSGRETQYF. The rearrangement joins TRBV3-1 to TRBJ2-5; the match to TRBD2 covers 10 bases. This CDR3 is 14 amino acids long. Per the germline V gene, CDR1 is LGHDT and CDR2 is YNNKEL (reference sequence). Germline trimming cut 4 bases from V and 4 bases from J; bases unmatched to any gene: 3.